This TCR beta chain was sequenced for a study of long-term antiretroviral therapy in people with HIV. Sequencing used immunoSEQ v3.0 at survey level. Only in-frame clones appear in the TCRdb table, and some are missing; sequencing was by immunoSEQ multiplex PCR. Here the sample spans 25,000 to 35,000 clones, over 80% being singletons. J gave up 5 bases and V 3 bases, and 8 bases lay outside the gene matches. The length of the CDR3 is 15 residues. CDR1 LNHDA and CDR2 SQIVND come from the germline V gene (reference sequence). The origin of this receptor is a man younger than 40 with HIV. The rearrangement uses TRBV19 and TRBJ2-7; the match to TRBD1 covers 9 bases. Material: unsorted PBMCs, obtained about 2.7 years after starting antiretroviral therapy. The CDR3 reads CASSIVPGQGHEQYF. The CDR3, as DNA: TGTGCCAGTAGTATCGTGCCGGGACAGGGACACGAGCAGTACTTC.